The sequence of this TCR beta chain was determined in a study of T cells expressing NK-cell markers. General study findings and limits: A handful of donors likewise had their CD3+CD56-NKG2C+ fraction led by these clonotypes.

Germline V lookup: CDR1 SQVTM, CDR2 ANQGSEA. The CDR3 contains 14 residues. TCRdb re-called the 5' RACE reads and catalogs CDR3 proteins one per entry, DNA excluded. Its listing shows about 550,000 distinct CDR3 sequences. Regarding this clonotype: Its antigen is undetermined.

The source is a man aged 18-30 years in good health. The rearrangement uses TRBV29-1 and TRBJ2-4; TCRdb names TRBD1, which stays unverified in the absence of DNA. The sequenced material came from blood T cells: a sorted CD56 or NKG2C T cell subset, CD4+ or CD8+ T cells, or bulk PBMC T cells (not recorded which). The CDR3 here is CSALLQGAKNIQYF.